This T cell receptor (beta chain) derives from a study of CD8 T cells in Susac syndrome. Study details: When blood was collected, patients with Susac syndrome were therapy-naive, were taking corticosteroids, or were receiving intravenous immunoglobulin alone.

Reverse transcription of about 0.5 to 1 ug RNA was carried out with random hexamers. TCRdb re-called the immunoSEQ multiplex PCR reads through MiXCR, storing one row per CDR3 protein. The sample lists 120,000 or so distinct CDR3 sequences, around 95% occurring once. Per germline, CDR1 LNHDA and CDR2 SQIVND (reference sequence). The CDR3 contains 13 residues. The V gene lost 6 bases and the J gene lost 6 bases, with 13 bases spanning the gap. This TCR came from a human donor with Susac syndrome. The chain uses TRBV19 and TRBJ2-3, with D unresolved. Sequencing was done on a sample of CD8+ T cells from PBMCs. CDR3 amino acids: CASRSVESDTQYF. CDR3 DNA: TGTGCCAGTAGATCGGTGGAGAGTGATACGCAGTATTTT.